Sequencing of this TCR gamma chain was carried out in a study of gamma-delta T cells after stem cell transplantation. The junction had 0 bases not matched to a gene; V was cut back by 4 bases and J by 1 base. Germline CDR1 is VTNTFY and CDR2 is YDVSTARD (reference sequence). This CDR3 has 13 amino acids. This clone was observed a handful of times. TCRdb re-processed the RT-PCR reads via CATT. Counted here are fewer than 300 gamma-chain clones, approximately 59% occurring once; the ten biggest clones make up around 70%. V usage is TRGV3 and J usage is TRGJP2. No J gene was available from TCRdb, and it was assigned here by a germline match of the DNA. Sequenced material: gamma-delta T cells. The receptor was isolated from a human donor. It is not recorded whose cells these are; they may come from a transplant donor. DNA of the CDR3: TGTGCCACCTGGGATAGTAGTGATTGGATCAAGACGTTT. It is translated as CATWDSSDWIKTF.